Listed here are 13 T cell receptor beta chains from one sample, sequenced in a study of control samples from healthy donors and cancer patients. Profiling relied on immunoSEQ multiplex PCR, and the TCRdb table lists in-frame clones only, not all of them. The sample includes around 93,000 clones, about 90% of them seen just once. Sequenced material: blood. The source of these receptors is a man aged 25-45 years in good health.

The chain has TRBV11-2 and TRBJ2-2; D is unresolved. Germline CDR1 is SGHAT and CDR2 is FQNNGV. The CDR3 has 14 amino acids. Trimming pared 1 base from V and 5 bases from J, leaving 8 bases between. The CDR3 loop is CASSLAEITGELFF. CDR3 coding DNA: TGTGCCAGCAGCTTAGCGGAGATTACCGGGGAGCTGTTTTTT.

In DNA form, the CDR3 reads TGTGCCAGCAGCTTAGGGACTGAGCATGGCTACACCTTC. It yields the protein CASSLGTEHGYTF. This chain joins TRBV7-9 and TRBJ1-2; D is unclear. The V gene lost 1 base and the J gene lost 6 bases, with 9 bases spanning the gap. Per the germline V gene, CDR1 is SEHNR and CDR2 is FQNEAQ (reference sequence). The CDR3 covers 13 residues. Full variable domain (missing parts from reference TRBV7-9 and TRBJ1-2): DTGVSQNPRHKITKRGQNVTFRCDPISEHNRLYWYRQTLGQGPEFLTYFQNEAQLEKSRLLSDRFSAERPKGSFSTLEIQRTEQGDSAMYLCASSLGTEHGYTFGSGTRLTVV.

This clone appeared a few times. The genes are TRBV29-1 and TRBJ2-7; TRBD1 matches 9 bases. Germline V gene lookup returns CDR1 SQVTM and CDR2 ANQGSEA. This CDR3 region has 13 residues. Trimming at V came to 2 bases and at J to 6 bases, leaving 5 bases not matched to a gene. The CDR3 here is CSVERTGAGEQYF. CDR3 nucleotide sequence: TGCAGCGTTGAAAGGACAGGGGCTGGCGAGCAGTACTTC.

This chain joins TRBV12-3 or TRBV12-4 and TRBJ2-7, with 7 bases aligning to TRBD1. V was clipped by 5 bases and J by 7 bases; unmatched bases: 5. This CDR3 comprises 12 residues. Here the CDR3 DNA reads TGTGCCAGCAGTACAACAGGGGCAGAGCAGTACTTC. Translation: CASSTTGAEQYF.

The rearrangement joins TRBV5-6 to TRBJ1-2, with TRBD1 as a possible D gene (6 bases). The germline gives CDR1 SGHDT, CDR2 YYEEEE. The germline V and J ends were trimmed by 1 base and 4 bases, with 17 bases remaining between them. This CDR3 has 16 residues. In DNA, the CDR3 is TGTGCCAGCAGCTTGTGGGCTGCAGGACAGTCCTATGGCTACACCTTC. It encodes CASSLWAAGQSYGYTF.

The chain employs TRBV5-1 and TRBJ2-2; a possible D gene is TRBD2 (5 bases). The germline CDR1 and CDR2 sequences are SGHRS and YFSETQ. CDR3 length equals 15 residues. Trimming stripped 3 bases from V and 6 bases from J, with 15 bases between. CDR3 coding DNA: TGCGCCAGCAGCTACCGGGCCCCCGGGGCCGGGGAGCTGTTTTTT. This encodes CASSYRAPGAGELFF.

V usage is TRBV6-1 and J usage is TRBJ1-5, with TRBD1 as a possible D gene (5 bases). The germline gives CDR1 MNHNS, CDR2 SASEGT. V gave up 4 bases and J gave up 0 bases, with 19 bases separating them. The CDR3 spans 18 residues. CDR3 protein: CASSAPTGLIVSNQPQHF. DNA of the CDR3: TGTGCCAGCAGTGCCCCGACGGGGCTGATCGTTAGCAATCAGCCCCAGCATTTT.

The V gene is TRBV27, the J gene TRBJ2-7; D is uncertain. The CDR3 extends over 16 amino acids. Germline V gives CDR1 MNHEY, CDR2 SMNVEV (reference sequence). The V end was cut by 0 bases, the J end by 3 bases, with 15 bases between. CDR3 bases: TGTGCCAGCAGTTTATCGCATCCGAAGAACCACTACGAGCAGTACTTC. Translation: CASSLSHPKNHYEQYF.

This chain links TRBV28 with TRBJ1-5; TRBD1 is a possible D gene (6 bases). Germline values: CDR1 MDHEN, CDR2 SYDVKM. The CDR3 extends over 16 amino acids. Trimming cost V 6 bases and J 3 bases, with 18 bases left between them. The CDR3 DNA reads as TGTGCCAGCAGAAGTGGAGCGGACAGCTTCAATCAGCCCCAGCATTTT. It translates to CASRSGADSFNQPQHF.

J is TRBJ1-5 and V is TRBV2, with TRBD1 as a possible D gene (5 bases). V was trimmed by 6 bases and J by 2 bases, leaving 14 bases between them. There are 15 residues in the CDR3. CDR1 and CDR2 from the germline V gene are SNHLY and FYNNEI. CDR3 protein: CASSLRDGGNQPQHF. CDR3 in DNA: TGTGCCAGCAGCCTCAGGGATGGGGGCAATCAGCCCCAGCATTTT.

This clone was recorded a few times. The chain is built from TRBV18 and TRBJ2-2, with D possibly being TRBD1 (6 bases). In germline, CDR1 is KGHSH, CDR2 LQKENI. Trimming left V 3 bases short and J 1 base short, with 6 bases between. CDR3 length: 14 residues. The CDR3 sequence is CASSPGQNTGELFF. Written as DNA, the CDR3 is TGTGCCAGCTCACCGGGACAGAACACCGGGGAGCTGTTTTTT.

The J gene is TRBJ1-5, the V gene TRBV10-3; tentatively, D is TRBD1 (5 bases). CDR3 length equals 13 residues. Germline lookup yields CDR1 ENHRY and CDR2 SYGVKD. The germline V and J ends were trimmed by 5 bases and 6 bases, with 11 bases remaining between them. The CDR3 DNA is TGTGCCATCAGTTCAGGGTTCGGTCAGCCCCAGCATTTT. Translating it yields CAISSGFGQPQHF.

The genes are TRBV24-1 and TRBJ2-4; D might be TRBD1 (6 bases). Trimming took 4 bases from V and 4 from J, leaving 10 bases between them. This CDR3 spans 14 amino acids. Germline V gives CDR1 KGHDR, CDR2 SFDVKD. The CDR3 DNA reads as TGTGCCACCAGTGAAGGTCAGGGGAAAAACATTCAGTACTTC. Encoded protein: CATSEGQGKNIQYF.